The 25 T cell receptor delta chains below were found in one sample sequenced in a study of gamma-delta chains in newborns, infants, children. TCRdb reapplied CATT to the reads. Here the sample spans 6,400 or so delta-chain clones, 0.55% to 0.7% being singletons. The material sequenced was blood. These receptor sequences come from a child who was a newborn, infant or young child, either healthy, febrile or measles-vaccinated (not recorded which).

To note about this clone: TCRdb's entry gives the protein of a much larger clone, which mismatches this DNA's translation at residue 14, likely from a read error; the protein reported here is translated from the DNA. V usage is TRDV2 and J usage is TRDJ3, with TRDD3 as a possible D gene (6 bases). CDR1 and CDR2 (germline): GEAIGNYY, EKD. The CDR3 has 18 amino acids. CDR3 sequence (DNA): TGTGCCTGTGACACCGTGGGGATCGTGTCCTGGGACACCCAACAGATGTTTTTC. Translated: CACDTVGIVSWDTQQMFF.

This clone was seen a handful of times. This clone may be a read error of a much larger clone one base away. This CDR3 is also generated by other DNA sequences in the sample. As DNA, the CDR3 is TGTGCCTGTGACGTACTTGGGGGTAGCTCCTGGGACACCCGACAGATGTTTTTC. Encoded protein: CACDVLGGSSWDTRQMFF. The chain links TRDV2 to TRDJ3; a possible D gene is TRDD3 (6 bases). The germline V and J ends were trimmed by 3 bases and 0 bases, with 14 bases remaining between them. Germline V gene lookup returns CDR1 GEAIGNYY and CDR2 EKD. The CDR3 spans 18 residues.

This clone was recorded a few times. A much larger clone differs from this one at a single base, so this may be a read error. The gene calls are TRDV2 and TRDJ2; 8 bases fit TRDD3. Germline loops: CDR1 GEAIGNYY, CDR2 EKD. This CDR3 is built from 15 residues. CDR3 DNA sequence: TGTGCCTGTGACACCGTGGGGGATTTGACAGCACAACCCTTCTTT. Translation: CACDTVGDLTAQPFF.

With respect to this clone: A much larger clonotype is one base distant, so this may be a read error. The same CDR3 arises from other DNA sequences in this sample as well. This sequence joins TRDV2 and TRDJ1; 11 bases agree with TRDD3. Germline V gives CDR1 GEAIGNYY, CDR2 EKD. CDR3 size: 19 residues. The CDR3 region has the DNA TGTGCCTGTGACACCGTAGGTGGGGGATACGCACCTGGCACCGATAAACTCATTTTT. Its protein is CACDTVGGGYAPGTDKLIF.

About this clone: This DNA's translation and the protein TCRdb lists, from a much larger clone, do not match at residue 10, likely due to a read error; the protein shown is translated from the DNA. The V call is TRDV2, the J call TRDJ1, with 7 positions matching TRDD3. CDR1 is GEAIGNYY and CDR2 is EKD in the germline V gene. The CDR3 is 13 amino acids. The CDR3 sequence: CACDTWDTDRLIF. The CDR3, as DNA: TGTGCCTGTGACACCTGGGATACCGATAGACTCATCTTT.

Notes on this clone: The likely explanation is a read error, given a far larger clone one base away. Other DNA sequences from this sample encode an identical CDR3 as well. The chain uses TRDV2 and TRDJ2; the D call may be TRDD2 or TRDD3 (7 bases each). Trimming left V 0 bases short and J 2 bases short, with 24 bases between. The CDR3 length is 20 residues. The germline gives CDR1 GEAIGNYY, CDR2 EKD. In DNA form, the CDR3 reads TGTGCCTGTGACACCCTATTCCTACTGGTGGATACGGACTTGACAGCACAACTCTTCTTT. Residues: CACDTLFLLVDTDLTAQLFF.

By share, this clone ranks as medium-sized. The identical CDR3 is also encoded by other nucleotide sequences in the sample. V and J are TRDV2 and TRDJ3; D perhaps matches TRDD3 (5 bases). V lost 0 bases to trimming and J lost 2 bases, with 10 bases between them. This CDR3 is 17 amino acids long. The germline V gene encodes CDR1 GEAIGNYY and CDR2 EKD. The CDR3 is CACDTGRYTWDTRQMFF. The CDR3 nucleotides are TGTGCCTGTGACACCGGGAGATACACCTGGGACACCCGACAGATGTTTTTC.

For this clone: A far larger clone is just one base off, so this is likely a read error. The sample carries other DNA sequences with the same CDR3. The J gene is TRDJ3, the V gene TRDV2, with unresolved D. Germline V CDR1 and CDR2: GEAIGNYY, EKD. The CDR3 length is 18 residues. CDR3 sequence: CACDTVEGGSWDTRQMFF. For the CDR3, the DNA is TGTGCCTGCGACACCGTTGAGGGTGGCTCCTGGGACACCCGACAGATGTTTTTC.

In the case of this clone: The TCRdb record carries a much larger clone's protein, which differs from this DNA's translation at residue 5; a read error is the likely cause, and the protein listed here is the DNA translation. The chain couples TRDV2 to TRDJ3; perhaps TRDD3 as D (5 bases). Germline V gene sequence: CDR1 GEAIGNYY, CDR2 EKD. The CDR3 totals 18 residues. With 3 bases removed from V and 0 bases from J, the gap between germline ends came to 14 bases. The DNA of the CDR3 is TGTGCCTGTGACGCCGTAGGGATGAGCTCCTGGGACACCCGACAGATGTTTTTC. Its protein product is CACDAVGMSSWDTRQMFF.

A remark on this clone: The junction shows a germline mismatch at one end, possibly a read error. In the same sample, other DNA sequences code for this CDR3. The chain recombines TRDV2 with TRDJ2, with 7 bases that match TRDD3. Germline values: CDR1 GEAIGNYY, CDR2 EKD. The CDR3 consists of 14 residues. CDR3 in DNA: TGTGCCTGTGACACCTGGGGGAAGACAGCGCAACTCTTCTTT. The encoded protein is CACDTWGKTAQLFF.

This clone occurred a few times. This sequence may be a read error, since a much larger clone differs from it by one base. The CDR3 here is CACGTGWGARDTRQMFF. DNA for the CDR3: TGTGCCTGTGGCACCGGTTGGGGGGCCCGGGACACCCGACAGATGTTTTTC. The chain carries TRDV2 and TRDJ3, with D possibly being TRDD3 (6 bases). Germline V gene lookup returns CDR1 GEAIGNYY and CDR2 EKD. The CDR3 is made up of 17 amino acids.

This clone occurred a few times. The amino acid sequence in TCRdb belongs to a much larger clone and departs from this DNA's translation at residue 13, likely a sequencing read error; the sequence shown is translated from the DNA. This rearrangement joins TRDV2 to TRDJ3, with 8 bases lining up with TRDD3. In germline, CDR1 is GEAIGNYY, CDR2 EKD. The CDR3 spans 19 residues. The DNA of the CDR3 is TGTGCCTGTGACCAACTGGGGGTGTCGAACTCCTGGGCCACCCGACAGATGTTTTTC. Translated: CACDQLGVSNSWATRQMFF.

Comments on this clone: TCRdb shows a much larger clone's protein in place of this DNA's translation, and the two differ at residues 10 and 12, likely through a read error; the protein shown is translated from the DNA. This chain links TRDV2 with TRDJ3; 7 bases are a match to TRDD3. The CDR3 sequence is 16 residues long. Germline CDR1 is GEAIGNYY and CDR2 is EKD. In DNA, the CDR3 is TGTGCCTGTGACTGGGGGAGCTCCTGGGGCACCCTACAGATGTTTTTC. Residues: CACDWGSSWGTLQMFF.

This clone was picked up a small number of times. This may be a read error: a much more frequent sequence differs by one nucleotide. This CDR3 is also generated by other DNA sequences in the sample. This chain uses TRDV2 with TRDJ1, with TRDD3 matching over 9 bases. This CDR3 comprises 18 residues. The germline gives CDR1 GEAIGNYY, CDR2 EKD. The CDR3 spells CACDQYWGTPMYTDKLIF. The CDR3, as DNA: TGTGCTTGTGACCAGTACTGGGGGACCCCCATGTACACCGATAAACTCATCTTT.

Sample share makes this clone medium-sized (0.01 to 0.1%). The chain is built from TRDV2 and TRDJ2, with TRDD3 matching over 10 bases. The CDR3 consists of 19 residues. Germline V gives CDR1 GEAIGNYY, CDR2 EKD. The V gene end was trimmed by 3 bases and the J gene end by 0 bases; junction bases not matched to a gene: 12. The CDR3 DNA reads TGTGCCTGTGACCCAGTAAACTGGGGGATGAGGGCTTTGACAGCACAACTCTTCTTT. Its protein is CACDPVNWGMRALTAQLFF.

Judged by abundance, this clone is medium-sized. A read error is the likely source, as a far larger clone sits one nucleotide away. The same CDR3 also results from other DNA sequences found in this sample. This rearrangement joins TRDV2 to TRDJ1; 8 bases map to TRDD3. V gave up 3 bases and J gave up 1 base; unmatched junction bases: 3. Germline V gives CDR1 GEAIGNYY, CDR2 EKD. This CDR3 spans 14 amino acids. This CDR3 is CACDVLGATDKLIF. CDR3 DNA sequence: TGTGCCTGTGACGTACTGGGGGCCACCGATAAACTCATCTTT.

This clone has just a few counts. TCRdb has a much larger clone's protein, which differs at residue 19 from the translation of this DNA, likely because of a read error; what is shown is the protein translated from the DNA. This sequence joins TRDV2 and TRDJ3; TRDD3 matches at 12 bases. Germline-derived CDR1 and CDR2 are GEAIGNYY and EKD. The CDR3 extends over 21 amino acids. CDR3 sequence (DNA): TGTGCCTGTGACACCGCTACTGGGGGATACCCAAGCTCCTGGGACACCCGACAGGTGTTTTTC. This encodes CACDTATGGYPSSWDTRQVFF.

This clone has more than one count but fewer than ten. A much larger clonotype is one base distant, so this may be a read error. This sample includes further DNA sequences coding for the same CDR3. CDR3 sequence (DNA): TGCGCCTGTGACACCTTACTGCCCCGAGGGAGCACCGATAAACTCATCTTT. Its protein product is CACDTLLPRGSTDKLIF. This chain joins TRDV2 and TRDJ1; D is ambiguous. The germline V gene encodes CDR1 GEAIGNYY and CDR2 EKD. The CDR3 is 17 amino acids.

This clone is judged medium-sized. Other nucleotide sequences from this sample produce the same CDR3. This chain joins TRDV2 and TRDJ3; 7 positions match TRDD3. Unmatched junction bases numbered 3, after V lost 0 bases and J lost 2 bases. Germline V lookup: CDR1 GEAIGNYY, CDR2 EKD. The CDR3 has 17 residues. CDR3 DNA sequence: TGTGCCTGTGACACCGCTGGGGGTACCTGGGACACCCGACAGATGTTTTTC. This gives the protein CACDTAGGTWDTRQMFF.

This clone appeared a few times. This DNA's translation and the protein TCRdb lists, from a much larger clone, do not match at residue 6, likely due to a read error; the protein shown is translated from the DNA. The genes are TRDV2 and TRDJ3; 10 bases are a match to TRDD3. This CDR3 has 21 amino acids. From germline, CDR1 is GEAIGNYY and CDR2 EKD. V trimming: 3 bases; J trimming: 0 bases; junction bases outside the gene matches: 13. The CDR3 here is CACDSSYWGMISSWDTRQMFF. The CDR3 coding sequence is TGTGCCTGTGACTCTAGCTACTGGGGGATGATTAGCTCCTGGGACACCCGACAGATGTTTTTC.

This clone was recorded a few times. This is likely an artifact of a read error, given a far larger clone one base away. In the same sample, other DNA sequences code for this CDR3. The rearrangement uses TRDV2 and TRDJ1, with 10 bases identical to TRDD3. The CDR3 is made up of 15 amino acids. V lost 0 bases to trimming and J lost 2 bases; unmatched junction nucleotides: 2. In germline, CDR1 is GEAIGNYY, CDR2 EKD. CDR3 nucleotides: TGTGCCTGTGACACCTTACTGGGGGATACCGATAAACTCATCTTT. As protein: CACDTLLGDTDKLIF.

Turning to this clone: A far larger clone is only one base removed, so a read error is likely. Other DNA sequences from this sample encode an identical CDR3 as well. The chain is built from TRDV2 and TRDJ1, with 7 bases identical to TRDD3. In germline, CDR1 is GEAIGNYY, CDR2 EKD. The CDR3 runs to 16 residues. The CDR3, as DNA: TGTGCCTGTGACACCGTGGGGGAGCCTTACACCGATAAACTCATCTTC. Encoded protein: CACDTVGEPYTDKLIF.

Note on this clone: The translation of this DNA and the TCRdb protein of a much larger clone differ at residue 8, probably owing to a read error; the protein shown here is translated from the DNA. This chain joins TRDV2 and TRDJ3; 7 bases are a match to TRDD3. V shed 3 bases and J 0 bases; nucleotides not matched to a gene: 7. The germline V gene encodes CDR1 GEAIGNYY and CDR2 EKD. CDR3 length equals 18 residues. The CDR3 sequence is CACDYGGMRSWDTRQMFF. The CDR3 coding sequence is TGTGCCTGTGACTATGGGGGGATGCGCTCCTGGGACACCCGACAGATGTTTTTC.

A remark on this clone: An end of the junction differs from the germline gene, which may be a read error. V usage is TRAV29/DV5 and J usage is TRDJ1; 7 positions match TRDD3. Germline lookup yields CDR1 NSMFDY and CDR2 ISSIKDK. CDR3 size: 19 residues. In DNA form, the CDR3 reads TGTTCCGTAATCGGTTCGTACTGGGGTATACACTTGTACACCGATCAACTCATCTTT. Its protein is CSVIGSYWGIHLYTDQLIF. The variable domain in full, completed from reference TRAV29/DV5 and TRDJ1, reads DQQVKQNSPSLSVQEGRISILNCDYTNSMFDYFLWYKKYPAEGPTFLISISSIKDKNEDGRFTVFLNKSAKHLSLHIVPSQPGDSAVYFCSVIGSYWGIHLYTDQLIFGKGTRVTVEP.

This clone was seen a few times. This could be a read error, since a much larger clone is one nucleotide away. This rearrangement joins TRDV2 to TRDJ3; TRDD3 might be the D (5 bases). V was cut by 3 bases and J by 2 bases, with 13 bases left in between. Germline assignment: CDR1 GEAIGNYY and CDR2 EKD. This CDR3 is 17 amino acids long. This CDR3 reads CACDAWVPTWDTRQMFF. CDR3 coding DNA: TGTGCCTGTGACGCCTGGGTCCCAACCTGGGACACCCGACAGATGTTTTTC.